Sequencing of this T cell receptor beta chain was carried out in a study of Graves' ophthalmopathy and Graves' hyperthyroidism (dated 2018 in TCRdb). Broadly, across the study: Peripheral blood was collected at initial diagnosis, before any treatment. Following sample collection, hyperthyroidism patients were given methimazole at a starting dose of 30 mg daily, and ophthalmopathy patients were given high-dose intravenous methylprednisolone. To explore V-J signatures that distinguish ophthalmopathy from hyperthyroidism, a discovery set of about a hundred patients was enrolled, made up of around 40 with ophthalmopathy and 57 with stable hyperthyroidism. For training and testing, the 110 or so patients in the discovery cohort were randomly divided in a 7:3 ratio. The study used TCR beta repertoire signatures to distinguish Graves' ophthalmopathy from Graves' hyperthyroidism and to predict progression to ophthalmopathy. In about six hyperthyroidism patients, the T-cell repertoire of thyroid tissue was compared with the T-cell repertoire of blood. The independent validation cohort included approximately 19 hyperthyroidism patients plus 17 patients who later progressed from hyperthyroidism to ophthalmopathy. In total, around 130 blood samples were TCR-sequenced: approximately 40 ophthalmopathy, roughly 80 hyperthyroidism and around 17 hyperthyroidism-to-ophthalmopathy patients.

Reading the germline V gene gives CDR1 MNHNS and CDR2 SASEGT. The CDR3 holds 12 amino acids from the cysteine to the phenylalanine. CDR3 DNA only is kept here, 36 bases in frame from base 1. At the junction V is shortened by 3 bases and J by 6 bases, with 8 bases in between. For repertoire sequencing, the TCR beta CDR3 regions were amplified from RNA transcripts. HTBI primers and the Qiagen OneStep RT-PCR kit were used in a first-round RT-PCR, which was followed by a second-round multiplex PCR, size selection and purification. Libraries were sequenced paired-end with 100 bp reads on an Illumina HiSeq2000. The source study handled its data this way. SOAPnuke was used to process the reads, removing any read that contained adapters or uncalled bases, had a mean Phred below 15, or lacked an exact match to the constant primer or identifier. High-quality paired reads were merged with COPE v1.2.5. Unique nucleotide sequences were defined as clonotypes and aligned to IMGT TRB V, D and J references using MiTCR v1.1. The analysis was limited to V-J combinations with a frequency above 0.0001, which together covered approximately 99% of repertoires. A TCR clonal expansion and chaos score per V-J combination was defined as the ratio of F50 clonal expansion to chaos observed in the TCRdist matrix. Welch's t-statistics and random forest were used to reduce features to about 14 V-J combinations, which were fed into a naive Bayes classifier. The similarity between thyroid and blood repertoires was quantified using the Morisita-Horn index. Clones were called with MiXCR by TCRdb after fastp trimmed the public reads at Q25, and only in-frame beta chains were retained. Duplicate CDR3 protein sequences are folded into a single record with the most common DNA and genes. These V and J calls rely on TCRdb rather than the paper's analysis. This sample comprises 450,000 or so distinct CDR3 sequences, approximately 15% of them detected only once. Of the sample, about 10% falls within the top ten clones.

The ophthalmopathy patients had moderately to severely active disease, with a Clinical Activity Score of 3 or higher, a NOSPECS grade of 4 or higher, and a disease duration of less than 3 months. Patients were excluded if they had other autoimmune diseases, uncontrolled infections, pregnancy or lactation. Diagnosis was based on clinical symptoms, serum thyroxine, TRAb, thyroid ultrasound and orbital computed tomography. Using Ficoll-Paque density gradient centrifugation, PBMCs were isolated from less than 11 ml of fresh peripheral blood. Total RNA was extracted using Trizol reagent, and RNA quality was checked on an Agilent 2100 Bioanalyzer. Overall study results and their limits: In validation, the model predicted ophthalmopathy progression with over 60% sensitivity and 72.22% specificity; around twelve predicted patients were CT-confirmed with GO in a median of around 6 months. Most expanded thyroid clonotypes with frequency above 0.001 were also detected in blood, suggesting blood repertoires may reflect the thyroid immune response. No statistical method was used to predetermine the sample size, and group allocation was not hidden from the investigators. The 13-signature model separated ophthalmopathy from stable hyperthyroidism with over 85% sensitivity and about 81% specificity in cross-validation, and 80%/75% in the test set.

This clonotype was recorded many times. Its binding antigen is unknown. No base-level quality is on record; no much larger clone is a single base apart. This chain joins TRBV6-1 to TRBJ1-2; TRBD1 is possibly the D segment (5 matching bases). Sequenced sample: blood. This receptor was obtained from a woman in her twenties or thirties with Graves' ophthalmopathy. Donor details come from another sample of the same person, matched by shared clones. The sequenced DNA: TGTGCCAGCAGTGATGACAGAAATGGCTACACCTTC. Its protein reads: CASSDDRNGYTF.